This paragraph covers one TCR beta chain sequence. The data were obtained in a study of radiotherapy plus CTLA-4 blockade in lung cancer. Method: immunoSEQ multiplex PCR; TCRdb's copy keeps in-frame clones and lacks some. The sample records 90,000 to 100,000 clones, about 91% being singletons. The sequenced sample was peripheral blood, obtained from a patient treated with radiotherapy plus ipilimumab. The sequence derives from a human donor with non-small cell lung cancer that progressed on radiotherapy plus ipilimumab.

The DNA for the CDR3 is TGCGCCAGCAGCCGGGACAGCTATGGCTACACCTTC. Its translation is CASSRDSYGYTF. The chain has TRBV5-1 and TRBJ1-2; TRBD1 agrees at 7 bases. J lost 4 bases, V lost 4 bases, and 1 base had no gene match. Per the germline V gene, CDR1 is SGHRS and CDR2 is YFSETQ. The CDR3 is made up of 12 amino acids.